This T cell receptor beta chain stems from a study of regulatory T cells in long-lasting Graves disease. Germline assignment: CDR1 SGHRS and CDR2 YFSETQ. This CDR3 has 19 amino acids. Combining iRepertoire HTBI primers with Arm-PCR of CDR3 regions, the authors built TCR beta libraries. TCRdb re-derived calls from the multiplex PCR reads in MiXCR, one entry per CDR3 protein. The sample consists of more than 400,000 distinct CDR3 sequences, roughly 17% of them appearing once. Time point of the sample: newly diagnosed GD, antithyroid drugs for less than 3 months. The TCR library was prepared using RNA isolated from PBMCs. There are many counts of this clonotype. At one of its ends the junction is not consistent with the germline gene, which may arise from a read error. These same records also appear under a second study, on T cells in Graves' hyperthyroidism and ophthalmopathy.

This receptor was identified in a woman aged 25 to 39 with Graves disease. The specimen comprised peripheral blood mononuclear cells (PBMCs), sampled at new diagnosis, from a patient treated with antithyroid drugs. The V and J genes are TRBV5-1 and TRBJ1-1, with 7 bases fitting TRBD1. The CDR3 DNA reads TGTGCCAGCAGCTTAAAAGGATGGGGACCGGGACAGCTGAACACTGAAGCTTTCTTT. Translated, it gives CASSLKGWGPGQLNTEAFF.